The 10 T cell receptor beta chains given below trace back to one sample, sequenced in a study of blood T cell repertoires in COVID-19. Sequenced by immunoSEQ multiplex PCR; TCRdb stores in-frame clones only, minus some. The repertoire consists of about 240,000 clones, with approximately 86% occurring once and the leading ten covering 0.7% to 0.85%. The sequenced sample was peripheral blood. The receptors derive from a woman aged 25 to 39 with acute or convalescent COVID-19.

The V call is TRBV3-1 (or the pseudogene TRBV3-2), the J call TRBJ2-6; a possible D gene is TRBD2 (5 bases). Germline CDR1 reads LGHDT; CDR2 reads YNNKEL (reference sequence). Trimming left V 1 base short and J 2 bases short, with 15 bases between. The CDR3 runs to 18 residues. DNA for the CDR3: TGTGCCAGCAGCCAAGCTGGGCGATGGACTCCTGGGGCCAACGTCCTGACTTTC. Translation: CASSQAGRWTPGANVLTF.

The chain recombines TRBV19 with TRBJ2-3, with a tentative D call TRBD2 (5 bases). The V end lost 2 bases, the J end lost 5 bases, and 5 bases lay between the germline ends. Per the germline V gene, CDR1 is LNHDA and CDR2 is SQIVND (reference sequence). This CDR3 spans 12 amino acids. CDR3 sequence: CASSIRGDTQYF. The CDR3 nucleotides read TGTGCCAGTAGTATACGGGGAGATACGCAGTATTTT.

The chain recombines TRBV9 with TRBJ2-1; 9 nucleotides match TRBD1. CDR3 length: 15 residues. After removal of 4 bases from V and 6 bases from J, the junction contained 8 bases not matched to a gene. Germline CDR1 and CDR2: SGDLS and YYNGEE. CDR3 DNA sequence: TGTGCCAGCAGCCGACAGGGGGTTTTAGGCAATGAGCAGTTCTTC. Protein sequence: CASSRQGVLGNEQFF. The full variable domain, its missing parts supplied by reference TRBV9 and TRBJ2-1, is DSGVTQTPKHLITATGQRVTLRCSPRSGDLSVYWYQQSLDQGLQFLIQYYNGEERAKGNILERFSAQQFPDLHSELNLSSLELGDSALYFCASSRQGVLGNEQFFGPGTRLTVL.

The J gene is TRBJ2-3, the V gene TRBV9; 8 bases are shared with TRBD2. The germline V gene encodes CDR1 SGDLS and CDR2 YYNGEE. The CDR3 contains 16 residues. Trimming took 4 bases from V and 4 from J; bases not matched to a gene: 11. The chain's CDR3 is CASSILPGLGADTQYF. CDR3 nucleotides: TGTGCCAGCAGCATACTACCGGGACTAGGGGCAGATACGCAGTATTTT.

The chain couples TRBV11-3 to TRBJ1-3; no firm D call. V lost 1 base to trimming and J lost 0 bases, with 7 bases between them. The CDR3 has 15 amino acids. CDR1 is SGHNT and CDR2 is YENEEA in the germline V gene. The CDR3 DNA reads as TGTGCCAGCAGCTTAGTCACATCCTCTGGAAACACCATATATTTT. This gives the protein CASSLVTSSGNTIYF.

J is TRBJ2-3 and V is TRBV4-2; D remains ambiguous. Trimming stripped 3 bases from V and 5 bases from J, with 6 bases between. The V gene's germline CDR1 is LGHNA and CDR2 YNFKEQ. The CDR3 has 12 amino acids. This chain's CDR3 is CASSQPGDTQYF. The CDR3 region has the DNA TGTGCCAGCAGCCAGCCCGGAGATACGCAGTATTTT.

The chain employs TRBV4-3 and TRBJ2-3; maybe TRBD2 (6 bases). V shed 0 bases and J shed 0 bases, with 13 bases lying between them. Germline V CDR1 and CDR2: LGHNA, YSLEER. The CDR3 contains 17 residues. The CDR3 here is CASSQDRLARSTDTQYF. CDR3 coding DNA: TGCGCCAGCAGCCAAGATCGTCTAGCGCGGAGCACAGATACGCAGTATTTT.

This clone was picked up one time. The V and J genes are TRBV6-2 or TRBV6-3 and TRBJ2-2, with D perhaps matching TRBD2 (7 bases). The CDR3 covers 17 residues. CDR1 MNHEY and CDR2 SVGEGT come from the germline V gene. Trimming took off 6 bases at V and 2 bases at J, with 19 bases between the two ends. The CDR3 spells CASSPSEGEGNTGELFF. The CDR3 coding sequence is TGTGCCAGCAGCCCCTCCGAGGGGGAGGGCAACACCGGGGAGCTGTTTTTT.

This chain connects TRBV9 to TRBJ1-1; 9 bases align to TRBD1. The ends lost 3 bases at V and 10 bases at J; junction bases unmatched: 13. This CDR3 comprises 15 residues. Germline CDR1 and CDR2: SGDLS and YYNGEE. CDR3 loop: CASSATDRDRERAFF. The CDR3 DNA follows: TGTGCCAGCAGCGCTACCGACCGGGACAGGGAGCGAGCTTTCTTT. The full variable domain, with the rest looked up from reference TRBV9 and TRBJ1-1, is DSGVTQTPKHLITATGQRVTLRCSPRSGDLSVYWYQQSLDQGLQFLIQYYNGEERAKGNILERFSAQQFPDLHSELNLSSLELGDSALYFCASSATDRDRERAFFGQGTRLTVV.

The V gene is TRBV5-4, the J gene TRBJ1-2; D unclear. Germline CDR1 SGHNT, CDR2 YYREEE (reference sequence). CDR3 length: 14 amino acids. V was cut by 0 bases and J by 1 base, with 7 bases left in between. CDR3 residues: CASSLGPHNYGYTF. In nucleotides, the CDR3 is TGTGCCAGCAGCTTGGGGCCACATAACTATGGCTACACCTTC.